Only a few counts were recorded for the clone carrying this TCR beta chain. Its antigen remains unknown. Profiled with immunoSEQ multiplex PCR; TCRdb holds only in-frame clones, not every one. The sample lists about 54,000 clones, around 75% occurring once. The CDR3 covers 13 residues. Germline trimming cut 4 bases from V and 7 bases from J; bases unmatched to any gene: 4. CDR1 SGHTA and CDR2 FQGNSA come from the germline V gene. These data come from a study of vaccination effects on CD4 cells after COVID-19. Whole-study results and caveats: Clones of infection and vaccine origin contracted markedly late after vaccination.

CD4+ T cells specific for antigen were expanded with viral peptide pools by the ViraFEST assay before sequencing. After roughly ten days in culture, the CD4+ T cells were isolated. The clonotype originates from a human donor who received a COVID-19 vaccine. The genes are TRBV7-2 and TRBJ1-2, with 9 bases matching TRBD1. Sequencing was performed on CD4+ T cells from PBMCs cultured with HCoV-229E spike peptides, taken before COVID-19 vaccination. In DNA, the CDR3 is TGTGCCAGCAGCTGGGGACAGGGATCTGGCTACACCTTC. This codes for CASSWGQGSGYTF.